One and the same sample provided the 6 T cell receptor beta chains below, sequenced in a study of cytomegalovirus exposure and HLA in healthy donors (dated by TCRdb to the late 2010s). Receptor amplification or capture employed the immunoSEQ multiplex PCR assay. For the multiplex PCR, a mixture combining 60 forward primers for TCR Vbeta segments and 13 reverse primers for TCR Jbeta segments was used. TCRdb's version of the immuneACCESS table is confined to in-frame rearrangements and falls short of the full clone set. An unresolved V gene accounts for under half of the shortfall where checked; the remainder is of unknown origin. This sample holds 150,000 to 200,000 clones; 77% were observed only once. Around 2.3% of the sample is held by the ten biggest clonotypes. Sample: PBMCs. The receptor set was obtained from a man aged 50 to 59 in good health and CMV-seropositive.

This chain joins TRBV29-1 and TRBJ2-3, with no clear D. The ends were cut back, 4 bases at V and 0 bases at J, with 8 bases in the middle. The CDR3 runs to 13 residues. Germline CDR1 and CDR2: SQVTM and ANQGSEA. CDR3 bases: TGCAGCGTTGCTACAGTTAGCACAGATACGCAGTATTTT. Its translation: CSVATVSTDTQYF.

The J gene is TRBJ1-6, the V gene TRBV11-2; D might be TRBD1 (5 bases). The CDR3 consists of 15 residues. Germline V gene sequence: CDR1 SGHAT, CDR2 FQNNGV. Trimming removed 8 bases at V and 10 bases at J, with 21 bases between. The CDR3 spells CASEFMDGGGSPLHF. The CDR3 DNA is TGTGCCAGCGAATTCATGGACGGGGGAGGGTCACCCCTCCACTTT.

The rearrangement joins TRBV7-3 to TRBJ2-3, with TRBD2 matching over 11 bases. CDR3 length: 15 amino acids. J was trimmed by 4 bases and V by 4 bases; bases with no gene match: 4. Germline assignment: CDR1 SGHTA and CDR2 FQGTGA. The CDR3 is CASSSLAGGPDTQYF. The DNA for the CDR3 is TGTGCCAGCAGCTCCTTAGCGGGGGGGCCAGATACGCAGTATTTT.

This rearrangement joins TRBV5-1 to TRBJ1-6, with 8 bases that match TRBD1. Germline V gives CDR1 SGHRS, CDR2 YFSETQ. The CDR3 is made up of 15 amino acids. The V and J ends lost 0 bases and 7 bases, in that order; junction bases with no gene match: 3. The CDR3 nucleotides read TGCGCCAGCAGCTTGGGGACAGGGAGGAATTCACCCCTCCACTTT. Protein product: CASSLGTGRNSPLHF.

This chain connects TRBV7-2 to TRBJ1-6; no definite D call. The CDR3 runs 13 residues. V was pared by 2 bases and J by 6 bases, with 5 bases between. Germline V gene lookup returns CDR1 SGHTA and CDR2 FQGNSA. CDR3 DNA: TGTGCCAGCAGCTTAAGAGTTAATTCACCCCTCCACTTT. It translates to CASSLRVNSPLHF. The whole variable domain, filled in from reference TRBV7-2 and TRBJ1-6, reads GAGVSQSPSNKVTEKGKDVELRCDPISGHTALYWYRQSLGQGLEFLIYFQGNSAPDKSGLPSDRFSAERTGGSVSTLTIQRTQQEDSAVYLCASSLRVNSPLHFGNGTRLTVT.

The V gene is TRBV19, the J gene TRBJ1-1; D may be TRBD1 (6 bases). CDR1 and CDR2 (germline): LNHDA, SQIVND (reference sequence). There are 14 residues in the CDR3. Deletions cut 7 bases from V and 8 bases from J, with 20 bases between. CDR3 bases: TGTGCCAGTAAGTGGGGGCAGGCGGCCCAAGAAGCTTTCTTT. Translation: CASKWGQAAQEAFF.